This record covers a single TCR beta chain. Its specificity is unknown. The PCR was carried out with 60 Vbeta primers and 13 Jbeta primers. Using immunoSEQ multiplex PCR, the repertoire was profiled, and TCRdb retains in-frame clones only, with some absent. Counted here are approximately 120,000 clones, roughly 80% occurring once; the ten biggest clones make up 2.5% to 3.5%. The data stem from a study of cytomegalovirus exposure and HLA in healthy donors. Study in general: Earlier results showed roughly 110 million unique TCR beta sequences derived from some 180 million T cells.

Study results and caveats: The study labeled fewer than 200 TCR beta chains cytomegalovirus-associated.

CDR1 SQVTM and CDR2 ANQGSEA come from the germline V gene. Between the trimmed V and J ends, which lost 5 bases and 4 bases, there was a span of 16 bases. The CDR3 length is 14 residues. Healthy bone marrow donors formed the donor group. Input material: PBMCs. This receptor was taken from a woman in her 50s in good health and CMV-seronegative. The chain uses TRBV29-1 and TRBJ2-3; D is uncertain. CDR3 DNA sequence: TGCAGCGTTTTGGCAGTCCTTTCTTCAGATACGCAGTATTTT. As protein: CSVLAVLSSDTQYF.